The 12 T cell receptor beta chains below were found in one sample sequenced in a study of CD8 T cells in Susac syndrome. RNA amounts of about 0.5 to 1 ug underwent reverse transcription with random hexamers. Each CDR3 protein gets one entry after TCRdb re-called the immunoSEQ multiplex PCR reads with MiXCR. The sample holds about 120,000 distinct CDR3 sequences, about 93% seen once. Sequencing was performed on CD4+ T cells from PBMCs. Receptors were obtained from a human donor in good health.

The CDR3 region is CASSLSSGPANEKLFF. The DNA of the CDR3 is TGTGCCAGCAGCCTTTCTTCAGGGCCGGCTAATGAAAAACTGTTTTTT. The rearrangement links TRBV7-9 to TRBJ1-4, with D possibly TRBD1 on 5 matching bases. The CDR3 runs to 16 residues. V dropped 5 bases and J dropped 3 bases, with 16 bases sitting between them. From germline, CDR1 is SEHNR and CDR2 FQNEAQ (reference sequence).

The CDR3 region has the DNA TGTGCCAGCAGCAACCTTGGCGGGGTGGGCTACGAGCAGTACTTC. Protein product: CASSNLGGVGYEQYF. V usage is TRBV6-5 and J usage is TRBJ2-7; D might be TRBD2 (6 bases). V gave up 6 bases and J gave up 3 bases, with 18 bases separating them. CDR1 is MNHEY and CDR2 is SVGAGI in the germline V gene. The CDR3 totals 15 residues.

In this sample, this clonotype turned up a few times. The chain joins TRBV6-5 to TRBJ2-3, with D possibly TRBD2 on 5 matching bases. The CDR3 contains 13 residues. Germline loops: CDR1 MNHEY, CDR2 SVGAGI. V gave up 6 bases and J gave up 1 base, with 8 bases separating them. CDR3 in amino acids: CASRVGGTDTQYF. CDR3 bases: TGTGCCAGCAGGGTGGGAGGCACAGATACGCAGTATTTT.

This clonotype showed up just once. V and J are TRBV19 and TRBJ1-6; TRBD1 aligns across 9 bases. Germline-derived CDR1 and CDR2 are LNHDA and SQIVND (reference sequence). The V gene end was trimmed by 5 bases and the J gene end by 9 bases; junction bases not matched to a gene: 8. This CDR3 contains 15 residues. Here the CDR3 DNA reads TGTGCCAGTAGTGAACCGGGACAGGGAGCTTCACCCCTCCACTTT. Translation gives CASSEPGQGASPLHF.

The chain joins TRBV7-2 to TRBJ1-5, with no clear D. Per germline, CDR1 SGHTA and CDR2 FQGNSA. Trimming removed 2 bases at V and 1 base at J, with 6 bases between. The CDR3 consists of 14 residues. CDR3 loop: CASSLFGSNQPQHF. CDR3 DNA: TGTGCCAGCAGCTTATTCGGGAGCAATCAGCCCCAGCATTTT.

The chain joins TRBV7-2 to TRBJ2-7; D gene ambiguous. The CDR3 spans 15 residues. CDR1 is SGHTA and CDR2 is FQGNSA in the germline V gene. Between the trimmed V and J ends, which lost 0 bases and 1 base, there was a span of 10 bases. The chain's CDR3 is CASSLALSASYEQYF. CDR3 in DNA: TGTGCCAGCAGCTTAGCGCTCAGTGCTTCCTACGAGCAGTACTTC.

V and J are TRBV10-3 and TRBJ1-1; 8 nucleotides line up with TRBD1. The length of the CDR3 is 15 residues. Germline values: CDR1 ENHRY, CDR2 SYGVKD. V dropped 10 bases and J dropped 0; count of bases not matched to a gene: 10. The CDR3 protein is CATTRQGSMNTEAFF. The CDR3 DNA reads TGTGCCACCACCAGACAGGGGAGCATGAACACTGAAGCTTTCTTT.

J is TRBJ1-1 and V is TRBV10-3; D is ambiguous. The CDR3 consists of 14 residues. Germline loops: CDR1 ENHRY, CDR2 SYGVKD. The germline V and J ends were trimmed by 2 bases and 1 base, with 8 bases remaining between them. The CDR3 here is CAISEEPTNTEAFF. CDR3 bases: TGTGCCATCAGTGAGGAGCCGACGAACACTGAAGCTTTCTTT.

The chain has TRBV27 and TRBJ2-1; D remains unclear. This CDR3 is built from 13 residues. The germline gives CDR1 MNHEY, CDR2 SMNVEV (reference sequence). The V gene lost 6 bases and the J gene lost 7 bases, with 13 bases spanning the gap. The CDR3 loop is CASRGPNRNEQFF. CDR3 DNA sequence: TGTGCCAGCAGAGGACCCAATAGGAATGAGCAGTTCTTC.

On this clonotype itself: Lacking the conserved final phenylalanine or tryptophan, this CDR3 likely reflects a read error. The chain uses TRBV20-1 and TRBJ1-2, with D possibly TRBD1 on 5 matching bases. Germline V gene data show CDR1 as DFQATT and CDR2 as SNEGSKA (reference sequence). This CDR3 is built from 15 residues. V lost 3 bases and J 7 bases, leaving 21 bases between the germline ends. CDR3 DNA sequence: TGCAGTGCTAGTGATGGGGCTAGGGGAGACTCTGGCTACACCCTC. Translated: CSASDGARGDSGYTL.

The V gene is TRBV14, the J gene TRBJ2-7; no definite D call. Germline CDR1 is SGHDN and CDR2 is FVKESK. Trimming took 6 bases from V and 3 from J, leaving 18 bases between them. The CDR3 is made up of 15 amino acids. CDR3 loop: CASRRSLDLGYEQYF. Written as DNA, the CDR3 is TGTGCCAGCAGGCGGTCGCTCGACCTGGGCTACGAGCAGTACTTC.

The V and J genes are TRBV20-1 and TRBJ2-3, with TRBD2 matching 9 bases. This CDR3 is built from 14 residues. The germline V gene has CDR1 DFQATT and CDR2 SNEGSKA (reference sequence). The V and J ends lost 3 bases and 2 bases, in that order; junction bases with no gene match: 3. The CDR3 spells CSASRLAVTDTQYF. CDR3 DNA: TGCAGTGCTAGCCGACTAGCGGTCACAGATACGCAGTATTTT.